The rows below give T cell receptor beta chains drawn from one sample of a study of blood T cell repertoires in COVID-19. Profiling relied on immunoSEQ multiplex PCR, and the TCRdb table lists in-frame clones only, not all of them. The sample has some 360,000 clones, about 89% seen once. The source material was peripheral blood. These receptors all come from a woman aged 60-70 years with COVID-19, enrolled during active disease. The CDR3 runs from the conserved cysteine through the conserved F or W. Part of the rows lack a size; the others show once, few, many or a class for expanded clones.

clone size,V gene,CDR3 protein
NA,TRBV6-5,CASTGTALGPQHF
NA,TRBV18,CASSPPGTGVRTGELFF
NA,TRBV6-5,CASRSGQGATEAFF
few,TRBV19,CASSTGNFYGYTF
few,TRBV7-9,CASSFYRVTDIQYF
NA,TRBV3-1/TRBV3-2,CASSPGQGNGYTF
NA,TRBV7-2,CASSLSGTAQYEQYF
NA,TRBV9,CASSSEGRSEKLFF
NA,TRBV6-5,CARKLAGTGNGYTF
NA,TRBV11-1,CASSQGTGTDTQYF
NA,TRBV7-3,CASSSTGVLGTEAFF